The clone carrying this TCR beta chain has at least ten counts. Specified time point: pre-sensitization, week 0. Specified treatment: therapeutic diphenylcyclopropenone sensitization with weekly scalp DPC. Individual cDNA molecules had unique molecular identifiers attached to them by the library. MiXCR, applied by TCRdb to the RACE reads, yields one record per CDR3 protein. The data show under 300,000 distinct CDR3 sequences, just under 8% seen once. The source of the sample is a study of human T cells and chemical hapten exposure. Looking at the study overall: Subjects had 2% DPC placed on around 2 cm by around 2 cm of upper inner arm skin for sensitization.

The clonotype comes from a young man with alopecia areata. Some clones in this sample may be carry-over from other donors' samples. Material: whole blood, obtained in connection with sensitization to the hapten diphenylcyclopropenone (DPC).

The CDR3 here is CASSLGTSGNSPLHF. The CDR3, as DNA: TGTGCCAGCAGCCTGGGGACAAGCGGCAATTCACCCCTCCACTTT. V and J are TRBV7-9 and TRBJ1-6; a possible D gene is TRBD1 (6 bases). Trimming cost V 5 bases and J 7 bases, with 15 bases left between them. The germline V gene encodes CDR1 SEHNR and CDR2 FQNEAQ (reference sequence). CDR3 length equals 15 residues.